A single sample gave rise to the 11 T cell receptor beta chains below, sequenced in a study of blood T cell repertoires in COVID-19. The protocol was immunoSEQ multiplex PCR, while the TCRdb copy is restricted to in-frame clones and leaves out a portion. Among 100,000 or so clones listed, 80% to 90% were seen once. The sequencing input was peripheral blood. All receptors derive from a human donor with acute or convalescent COVID-19. The donor label of this sample is uncertain.

The chain recombines TRBV30 with TRBJ2-2; 9 bases are a match to TRBD2. The CDR3 runs 15 residues. CDR1 is GTSNPN, CDR2 SVGIG, per germline (reference sequence). V shed 2 bases and J 4 bases; nucleotides not matched to a gene: 5. The CDR3 reads CAWSWREGPTGELFF. The CDR3 DNA reads TGTGCCTGGAGTTGGCGGGAGGGCCCCACCGGGGAGCTGTTTTTT.

This clone was found once. The genes are TRBV29-1 and TRBJ2-5, with D perhaps TRBD2 (6 bases). V dropped 0 bases and J dropped 2 bases, with 25 bases sitting between them. There are 19 residues in the CDR3. CDR1 and CDR2 from the germline V gene are SQVTM and ANQGSEA. DNA of the CDR3: TGCAGCGTTGAAGACGGGGCGGGGCTGCGCGAGAATTCACAAGAGACCCAGTACTTC. It yields the protein CSVEDGAGLRENSQETQYF.

This chain uses TRBV5-1 with TRBJ2-7; D may be TRBD2 (6 bases). The CDR3 extends over 15 amino acids. Germline CDR1 SGHRS, CDR2 YFSETQ. Trimming shortened V by 4 bases and J by 3 bases, and 17 bases separated the two germline ends. The CDR3: CASSAPGRDNYEQYF. For the CDR3, the DNA is TGCGCCAGCAGCGCGCCGGGGCGGGATAACTACGAGCAGTACTTC.

J is TRBJ1-3 and V is TRBV5-6; D unresolved. Germline CDR1 is SGHDT and CDR2 is YYEEEE. V lost 6 bases to trimming and J lost 0 bases, with 13 bases between them. This CDR3 comprises 15 residues. CDR3 amino acids: CASTNALSSGNTIYF. CDR3 DNA sequence: TGTGCCAGCACCAACGCTCTCAGCTCTGGAAACACCATATATTTT.

The chain has TRBV2 and TRBJ1-5; 7 bases fit TRBD1. Germline V lookup: CDR1 SNHLY, CDR2 FYNNEI. This CDR3 region has 14 residues. The junction had 4 bases not matched to a gene; V was cut back by 4 bases and J by 4 bases. The CDR3 nucleotides are TGTGCCAGCAGTGTGGAGACAGGGAATCAGCCCCAGCATTTT. This encodes CASSVETGNQPQHF. Complete variable domain (other parts from reference TRBV2 and TRBJ1-5): EPEVTQTPSHQVTQMGQEVILRCVPISNHLYFYWYRQILGQKVEFLVSFYNNEISEKSEIFDDQFSVERPDGSNFTLKIRSTKLEDSAMYFCASSVETGNQPQHFGDGTRLSIL.

The chain carries TRBV9 and TRBJ1-2; perhaps TRBD1 as D (5 bases). The CDR3 is made up of 13 amino acids. Germline V CDR1 and CDR2: SGDLS, YYNGEE. Trimming took 1 base from V and 2 from J, leaving 6 bases between them. CDR3: CASSVTGNYGYTF. DNA of the CDR3: TGTGCCAGCAGCGTAACAGGAAACTATGGCTACACCTTC.

This clone appeared a few times. This chain links TRBV12-5 with TRBJ1-1, with D perhaps matching TRBD1 (6 bases). V lost 1 base and J 11 bases, leaving 11 bases between the germline ends. This CDR3 spans 12 amino acids. Germline V CDR1 and CDR2: LGHNT, FRNRAP. As DNA, the CDR3 is TGTGCTAGTGGTTTGGGACAGGCAGCGGCTTTCTTT. It specifies CASGLGQAAAFF.

This rearrangement joins TRBV4-1 to TRBJ1-1; D not resolved. V dropped 3 bases and J dropped 0 bases, with 11 bases sitting between them. Germline CDR1 is MGHRA and CDR2 is YSYEKL. The CDR3 sequence is 15 residues long. Here the CDR3 reads CASSHLGTVNTEAFF. The CDR3 DNA follows: TGCGCCAGCAGCCATTTAGGAACAGTGAACACTGAAGCTTTCTTT.

The J gene is TRBJ2-3, the V gene TRBV4-1; D not certain. From germline, CDR1 is MGHRA and CDR2 YSYEKL. There are 13 residues in the CDR3. V was pared by 4 bases and J by 1 base, with 6 bases between. The DNA of the CDR3 is TGCGCCAGCAGCCGCTATCGCACAGATACGCAGTATTTT. Translation: CASSRYRTDTQYF.

V is TRBV5-1 and J is TRBJ2-3; 7 nucleotides agree with TRBD1. The V gene's germline CDR1 is SGHRS and CDR2 YFSETQ. The CDR3 consists of 14 residues. The junction had 8 bases not matched to a gene; V was cut back by 5 bases and J by 5 bases. The CDR3 DNA reads as TGCGCCAGCAGACGGACAGGTCCACAAGATACGCAGTATTTT. Encoded protein: CASRRTGPQDTQYF.

V usage is TRBV4-3 and J usage is TRBJ2-7; 10 bases line up with TRBD2. Germline-derived CDR1 and CDR2 are LGHNA and YSLEER. Trimming cost V 0 bases and J 4 bases; bases outside gene matches: 3. The CDR3 covers 15 residues. This chain's CDR3 is CASSQDLLAGYEQYF. The CDR3 DNA follows: TGCGCCAGCAGCCAAGATCTACTAGCGGGATACGAGCAGTACTTC.